What follows are 21 T cell receptor beta chains derived from one specimen sequenced in a study of T cell responses to AZD1222 COVID-19 vaccine. Using immunoSEQ multiplex PCR, the repertoire was profiled, and TCRdb retains in-frame clones only, with some absent. The sample comprises roughly 120,000 clones, roughly four fifths of which are singletons, and approximately 5% rests with the top ten. Sequenced here: peripheral blood, sampled on day 0 of AZD1222 vaccination. Receptor source: an adult in good health.

V is TRBV4-3 and J is TRBJ2-1; D possibly corresponds to TRBD2 (5 bases). Trimming left V 0 bases short and J 0 bases short, with 15 bases between. The CDR3 is 18 residues long. The V gene's germline CDR1 is LGHNA and CDR2 YSLEER. The DNA of the CDR3 is TGCGCCAGCAGCCAAGATTCTTTCGGGATTAGCTCCTACAATGAGCAGTTCTTC. This encodes CASSQDSFGISSYNEQFF.

The V gene is TRBV10-1, the J gene TRBJ1-1; perhaps TRBD1 as D (5 bases). The germline V gene has CDR1 WNHNN and CDR2 SYGVQD (reference sequence). V lost 3 bases to trimming and J lost 10 bases, with 15 bases between them. This CDR3 has 13 residues. CDR3 coding DNA: TGCGCCAGCAGTGATTTAGGACCTCAGGGAGCTTTCTTT. Translation gives CASSDLGPQGAFF.

This chain connects TRBV3-1 (or the pseudogene TRBV3-2) to TRBJ2-7, with a weak D call TRBD1 (8 bases). Trimming cost V 4 bases and J 3 bases, with 16 bases left between them. The CDR3 spans 15 residues. Germline V gene data show CDR1 as LGHDT and CDR2 as YNNKEL (reference sequence). In DNA, the CDR3 is TGTGCCAGCAGCCCCCTGGACAGGGAGGGCTACGAGCAGTACTTC. Its protein is CASSPLDREGYEQYF.

This chain joins TRBV19 and TRBJ1-2; D is undetermined. The CDR3 length is 14 residues. V lost 3 bases and J lost 4, with 12 bases in between. Germline V gene data show CDR1 as LNHDA and CDR2 as SQIVND (reference sequence). Here the CDR3 reads CASSIAPEGYGYTF. The CDR3 DNA follows: TGTGCCAGTAGTATCGCGCCCGAGGGCTATGGCTACACCTTC.

The chain employs TRBV19 and TRBJ2-7; no definite D call. CDR3 size: 10 residues. Trimming shortened V by 9 bases and J by 7 bases, and 10 bases separated the two germline ends. Germline CDR1 is LNHDA and CDR2 is SQIVND (reference sequence). The CDR3 reads CASHVGEQYF. The CDR3 DNA is TGTGCCAGCCACGTGGGGGAGCAGTACTTC.

This chain connects TRBV7-6 to TRBJ2-3; 7 bases line up with TRBD2. This CDR3 spans 16 amino acids. V was pared by 5 bases and J by 2 bases, with 10 bases of the junction left unmatched. Germline CDR1 is SGHVS and CDR2 is FNYEAQ. The CDR3 reads CASSQTGLTTTDTQYF. CDR3 sequence (DNA): TGTGCCAGCAGCCAAACGGGACTAACTACCACAGATACGCAGTATTTT.

The V gene is TRBV6-2 or TRBV6-3, the J gene TRBJ2-5; the match to TRBD2 covers 11 bases. The ends lost 5 bases at V and 9 bases at J; junction bases unmatched: 14. Germline V CDR1 and CDR2: MNHEY, SVGEGT. This CDR3 comprises 16 residues. CDR3 sequence: CASSVIAGGPMGAQYF. As DNA, the CDR3 is TGTGCCAGCAGTGTGATAGCGGGGGGGCCGATGGGGGCCCAGTACTTC.

This chain uses TRBV7-2 with TRBJ2-3; a possible D gene is TRBD2 (6 bases). The length of the CDR3 is 16 residues. The germline V and J ends were trimmed by 5 bases and 1 base, with 16 bases remaining between them. The germline V gene encodes CDR1 SGHTA and CDR2 FQGNSA. CDR3 amino acids: CASSTMRGGGTDTQYF. The CDR3 coding sequence is TGTGCCAGCAGCACCATGCGGGGTGGGGGCACAGATACGCAGTATTTT.

This chain links TRBV5-1 with TRBJ1-3, with TRBD1 matching over 7 bases. CDR1 SGHRS and CDR2 YFSETQ come from the germline V gene. The junction had 7 bases not matched to a gene; V was cut back by 6 bases and J by 4 bases. CDR3 length equals 14 residues. The CDR3 reads CASNPGTAGNTIYF. The CDR3, as DNA: TGCGCCAGCAACCCAGGGACAGCGGGAAACACCATATATTTT.

This clone was picked up a small number of times. The rearrangement uses TRBV6-5 and TRBJ2-1, with 12 positions matching TRBD2. The V gene end was trimmed by 4 bases and the J gene end by 4 bases; junction bases not matched to a gene: 5. The CDR3 is made up of 16 amino acids. Germline loops: CDR1 MNHEY, CDR2 SVGAGI. CDR3 coding DNA: TGTGCCAGCAGTTGGAGGGGACTAGCGGGTTACAATGAGCAGTTCTTC. Translated: CASSWRGLAGYNEQFF.

This clone was recorded once. This chain uses TRBV4-1 with TRBJ2-1, with 15 bases lining up with TRBD2. Trimming removed 4 bases from V and 4 bases from J; junction bases left unmatched: 8. Germline CDR1 and CDR2: MGHRA and YSYEKL. The CDR3 extends over 18 amino acids. CDR3 protein: CASSPGTSGRRSYNEQFF. CDR3 bases: TGCGCCAGCAGCCCCGGGACTAGCGGGAGGAGGTCTTACAATGAGCAGTTCTTC.

The count of this clone is one. J is TRBJ2-7 and V is TRBV4-3, with 9 positions matching TRBD1. Germline loops: CDR1 LGHNA, CDR2 YSLEER. Trimming cost V 1 base and J 7 bases; bases outside gene matches: 11. The CDR3 has 16 residues. CDR3 sequence reads: CASSQAPGTGLHEQYF. Written as DNA, the CDR3 is TGCGCCAGCAGCCAAGCGCCCGGGACAGGGCTTCATGAGCAGTACTTC.

The chain couples TRBV6-2 or TRBV6-3 to TRBJ2-1; 12 bases are shared with TRBD2. V trimming: 6 bases; J trimming: 8 bases; junction bases outside the gene matches: 8. The V gene's germline CDR1 is MNHEY and CDR2 SVGEGT. This CDR3 region has 15 residues. This CDR3 is CASSRLAGARDEQFF. The CDR3 bases are TGTGCCAGCAGCCGACTAGCGGGGGCTAGGGATGAGCAGTTCTTC.

The V and J genes are TRBV28 and TRBJ1-5; D remains unclear. CDR1 MDHEN and CDR2 SYDVKM come from the germline V gene. The CDR3 has 15 residues. V lost 7 bases to trimming and J lost 0 bases, with 13 bases between them. The DNA of the CDR3 is TGTGCCAGCAAGGAGGGATGGGTTAGCAATCAGCCCCAGCATTTT. It encodes CASKEGWVSNQPQHF.

This clone showed up many times. The gene calls are TRBV5-4 and TRBJ2-7; either TRBD1 or TRBD2 may fit D (5 bases each). This CDR3 is built from 15 residues. V lost 0 bases to trimming and J lost 2 bases, with 12 bases between them. Germline assignment: CDR1 SGHNT and CDR2 YYREEE (reference sequence). CDR3 DNA: TGTGCCAGCAGCTTGGGTGGGGGAAGGCCCTACGAGCAGTACTTC. This encodes CASSLGGGRPYEQYF.

The rearrangement joins TRBV7-9 to TRBJ1-1, with TRBD1 as a possible D gene (6 bases). The length of the CDR3 is 14 residues. Germline V gives CDR1 SEHNR, CDR2 FQNEAQ (reference sequence). Trimming shortened V by 0 bases and J by 7 bases, and 12 bases separated the two germline ends. CDR3 sequence: CASSLADGGDEAFF. The CDR3 DNA sequence: TGTGCCAGCAGCTTAGCGGACGGGGGCGATGAAGCTTTCTTT.

The CDR3: CASSRDRGRNTEAFF. Here the CDR3 DNA reads TGTGCCAGCAGCCGGGACAGGGGGAGGAACACTGAAGCTTTCTTT. This sequence joins TRBV5-4 and TRBJ1-1; 11 positions match TRBD1. The CDR3 consists of 15 residues. Germline CDR1 SGHNT, CDR2 YYREEE (reference sequence). V shed 4 bases and J 1 base; nucleotides not matched to a gene: 3.

The J gene is TRBJ2-3, the V gene TRBV20-1; D is ambiguous. Trimming removed 5 bases from V and 6 bases from J, with 9 bases in between. Germline V CDR1 and CDR2: DFQATT, SNEGSKA (reference sequence). CDR3 size: 11 residues. The DNA for the CDR3 is TGCAGTGCTGCTATAGGGGATACGCAGTATTTT. Protein product: CSAAIGDTQYF.

The count of this clone is one. The J gene is TRBJ2-5, the V gene TRBV3-1 (or the pseudogene TRBV3-2); 7 bases agree with TRBD2. The germline CDR1 and CDR2 sequences are LGHDT and YNNKEL (reference sequence). V gave up 4 bases and J gave up 3 bases; unmatched junction bases: 8. The length of the CDR3 is 15 residues. The CDR3 is CASSRRGSLKETQYF. The CDR3 DNA is TGTGCCAGCAGCCGTCGCGGGAGTTTGAAAGAGACCCAGTACTTC.

The table lists this clone with a few counts. The rearrangement joins TRBV9 to TRBJ2-7; the D gene is possibly TRBD1 (6 bases). CDR3 length equals 14 residues. With 7 bases removed from V and 6 bases from J, the gap between germline ends came to 20 bases. Per germline, CDR1 SGDLS and CDR2 YYNGEE. The CDR3 spells CASSGQGSGREQYF. Written as DNA, the CDR3 is TGTGCCAGCTCCGGTCAGGGGTCGGGACGCGAGCAGTACTTC.

The chain links TRBV19 to TRBJ1-1; TRBD1 might be the D (5 bases). The CDR3 has 13 residues. Germline V gives CDR1 LNHDA, CDR2 SQIVND (reference sequence). With 6 bases removed from V and 6 bases from J, the gap between germline ends came to 14 bases. The chain's CDR3 is CASSLTGPAEAFF. In nucleotides, the CDR3 is TGTGCCAGTAGCCTCACGGGACCCGCTGAAGCTTTCTTT.